Presented here are 30 T cell receptor beta chains from one specimen sequenced in a study of OX40 agonist ivuxolimab in advanced cancers. Libraries were prepared by immunoSEQ multiplex PCR; TCRdb keeps only in-frame clonotypes and omits some of them. The sample has 95,000 to 150,000 clones, 93% seen once. Sequencing used CD4+ or CD8+ T cells sorted from blood, obtained in a trial of the OX40 agonist ivuxolimab. The receptors stem from an adult with an advanced solid tumor such as melanoma, head and neck, liver or kidney cancer.

V is TRBV5-4 and J is TRBJ2-1, with D perhaps TRBD1 (6 bases). The CDR3 is 15 residues long. Looked up from germline, CDR1 is SGHNT and CDR2 is YYREEE (reference sequence). V was trimmed by 1 base and J by 2 bases, leaving 10 bases between them. CDR3 in amino acids: CASSLQQGPYNEQFF. The CDR3 nucleotides read TGTGCCAGCAGCTTGCAACAGGGACCCTACAATGAGCAGTTCTTC.

The gene calls are TRBV25-1 and TRBJ2-5, with 7 positions matching TRBD1. The CDR3 totals 18 residues. Germline-derived CDR1 and CDR2 are MGHDK and SYGVNS. V lost 5 bases, J lost 5 bases, and 20 bases stayed unmatched. For the CDR3, the DNA is TGTGCCAGCAGTCCCCTGGGACAGCCTCTCTATCCCAGTGAGACCCAGTACTTC. It codes for CASSPLGQPLYPSETQYF. Together with reference TRBV25-1 and TRBJ2-5, the CDR3 gives the full variable domain: EADIYQTPRYLVIGTGKKITLECSQTMGHDKMYWYQQDPGMELHLIHYSYGVNSTEKGDLSSESTVSRIRTEHFPLTLESARPSHTSQYLCASSPLGQPLYPSETQYFGPGTRLLVL.

The V call is TRBV19, the J call TRBJ1-5; 8 bases agree with TRBD1. With V trimmed by 4 bases and J by 5 bases, 7 bases remained unmatched. The CDR3 has 15 amino acids. The V gene's germline CDR1 is LNHDA and CDR2 SQIVND (reference sequence). The CDR3 is CASSTLRQGHQPQHF. The CDR3 DNA is TGTGCCAGTAGTACACTTCGACAGGGGCATCAGCCCCAGCATTTT.

The table lists this clone with a count of one. The genes are TRBV2 and TRBJ2-7, with TRBD1 matching over 9 bases. This CDR3 has 13 residues. The ends lost 9 bases at V and 6 bases at J; junction bases unmatched: 9. From germline, CDR1 is SNHLY and CDR2 FYNNEI. The CDR3, as DNA: TGTGCCAGGACCGGGACAGGGCGGACCGAGCAGTACTTC. Its translation is CARTGTGRTEQYF.

The chain is built from TRBV19 and TRBJ2-7, with 12 bases that match TRBD1. Germline values: CDR1 LNHDA, CDR2 SQIVND (reference sequence). The CDR3 totals 15 residues. After removal of 4 bases from V and 3 bases from J, the junction contained 4 bases not matched to a gene. CDR3: CASSTGTGGGYEQYF. The CDR3 nucleotides are TGTGCCAGTAGTACCGGGACAGGGGGCGGCTACGAGCAGTACTTC.

The chain is built from TRBV2 and TRBJ2-1; D possibly uses TRBD1 or TRBD2 (5 bases each). The ends were cut back, 2 bases at V and 7 bases at J, with 15 bases in the middle. CDR1 and CDR2 (germline): SNHLY, FYNNEI. The CDR3 runs to 15 residues. The CDR3 is CASSETTGTVNEQFF. The CDR3, as DNA: TGTGCCAGCAGTGAAACCACCGGGACCGTTAATGAGCAGTTCTTC.

This clone was found once. This rearrangement joins TRBV10-3 to TRBJ1-5, with no clear D. V lost 2 bases and J 5 bases, leaving 7 bases between the germline ends. There are 13 residues in the CDR3. From germline, CDR1 is ENHRY and CDR2 SYGVKD. Written as DNA, the CDR3 is TGTGCCATCAGTGAGAGCACCGATCAGCCCCAGCATTTT. It is translated as CAISESTDQPQHF.

The V and J genes are TRBV10-3 and TRBJ1-3, with 7 bases that match TRBD1. The CDR3 is made up of 17 amino acids. Trimming at V came to 0 bases and at J to 7 bases, leaving 12 bases not matched to a gene. CDR1 ENHRY and CDR2 SYGVKD come from the germline V gene. CDR3 nucleotides: TGTGCCATCAGTGAGTCGTTGGTGACAGGGCGATTGAACACCATATATTTT. Protein: CAISESLVTGRLNTIYF.

This rearrangement joins TRBV6-5 to TRBJ2-7, with 11 bases fitting TRBD1. CDR3 length: 16 residues. CDR1 and CDR2 from the germline V gene are MNHEY and SVGAGI. The V gene end was trimmed by 0 bases and the J gene end by 2 bases; junction bases not matched to a gene: 3. The CDR3 region is CASSYSGDRGTYEQYF. CDR3 nucleotide sequence: TGTGCCAGCAGTTACTCGGGGGACAGGGGGACCTACGAGCAGTACTTC.

The chain joins TRBV5-8 to TRBJ1-2; 8 nucleotides match TRBD1. CDR1 is SGHTS and CDR2 is YDEGEE in the germline V gene. The J segment lost 6 bases and the V segment lost 4 bases, leaving 11 bases of the junction unmatched. There are 15 residues in the CDR3. The DNA of the CDR3 is TGTGCCAGCAGCCCCGGGACAGGAGGTATGGATGGCTACACCTTC. Its translation: CASSPGTGGMDGYTF.

V and J are TRBV25-1 and TRBJ1-2; tentatively, D is TRBD1 (5 bases). The CDR3 spans 15 residues. V gave up 1 base and J gave up 7 bases, with 16 bases separating them. Per the germline V gene, CDR1 is MGHDK and CDR2 is SYGVNS. The chain's CDR3 is CASSESTIAGGGYTF. The CDR3 bases are TGTGCCAGCAGTGAATCTACTATTGCTGGGGGTGGCTACACCTTC.

The CDR3 nucleotides read TGTGCCAGCTCACCGGGGTTAATAGAAAACACTGAAGCTTTCTTT. This sequence encodes CASSPGLIENTEAFF. The rearrangement links TRBV18 to TRBJ1-1; no firm D call. This CDR3 region has 15 residues. Trimming took off 3 bases at V and 2 bases at J, with 13 bases between the two ends. Germline CDR1 KGHSH, CDR2 LQKENI.

The J gene is TRBJ2-5, the V gene TRBV28; 10 bases fit TRBD1. With 5 bases clipped from V and 4 bases from J, the junction kept 7 bases outside the gene matches. Looked up from germline, CDR1 is MDHEN and CDR2 is SYDVKM. This CDR3 region has 15 residues. This chain's CDR3 is CASSRPTGGLETQYF. The CDR3 nucleotides are TGTGCCAGCAGTCGCCCGACAGGGGGCTTAGAGACCCAGTACTTC.

This rearrangement joins TRBV18 to TRBJ1-2; 7 bases fit TRBD1. The V gene's germline CDR1 is KGHSH and CDR2 LQKENI. Trimming at V came to 3 bases and at J to 8 bases, leaving 18 bases not matched to a gene. This CDR3 spans 17 amino acids. Here the CDR3 DNA reads TGTGCCAGCTCACCTCTAGGACAGGTTCGGGATTTGAAAGGCTACACCTTC. Amino acids: CASSPLGQVRDLKGYTF.

J is TRBJ1-4 and V is TRBV7-8; 8 bases are a match to TRBD1. The CDR3 contains 15 residues. V lost 5 bases and J lost 5; bases outside the gene matches: 7. CDR1 and CDR2 (germline): SGHVS, FQNEAQ. CDR3 DNA sequence: TGTGCCAGCAGCACCCCAGGGGGCCGGAATGAAAAACTGTTTTTT. Translating it yields CASSTPGGRNEKLFF.

This clone was recorded only once. The genes are TRBV2 and TRBJ1-4; the D is unclear. The V gene lost 8 bases and the J gene lost 3 bases, with 10 bases spanning the gap. Germline CDR1 SNHLY, CDR2 FYNNEI. The CDR3 has 13 amino acids. The CDR3 sequence is CASQVPPNEKLFF. In DNA form, the CDR3 reads TGTGCCAGCCAGGTTCCACCTAATGAAAAACTGTTTTTT.

This chain uses TRBV23-1 with TRBJ2-1; TRBD2 aligns across 11 bases. TRBV23-1 is marked as an open reading frame, function uncertain. With 10 bases clipped from V and 3 bases from J, the junction kept 5 bases outside the gene matches. This CDR3 region has 14 residues. CDR3 nucleotides: TGCGCCACCGACCTAGCGGGAGGCTACAATGAGCAGTTCTTC. Translation gives CATDLAGGYNEQFF.

The rearrangement uses TRBV7-3 and TRBJ2-1, with unresolved D. The CDR3 covers 12 residues. Looked up from germline, CDR1 is SGHTA and CDR2 is FQGTGA. Trimming removed 4 bases from V and 9 bases from J, with 10 bases in between. CDR3 DNA sequence: TGTGCCAGCAGCTCCTTAGAAGGTGAGCAGTTCTTC. It codes for CASSSLEGEQFF.

The chain links TRBV7-6 to TRBJ2-5; 13 bases match TRBD2. CDR1 is SGHVS and CDR2 is FNYEAQ in the germline V gene. V was clipped by 4 bases and J by 1 base; unmatched bases: 12. This CDR3 spans 19 amino acids. The CDR3 DNA is TGTGCCAGCAGCTCGCCAAACAGGGGACTAGCGGGATCCCAAGAGACCCAGTACTTC. Translated: CASSSPNRGLAGSQETQYF.

V and J are TRBV5-6 and TRBJ2-2, with 10 bases fitting TRBD1. V trimming: 5 bases; J trimming: 8 bases; junction bases outside the gene matches: 9. CDR1 SGHDT and CDR2 YYEEEE come from the germline V gene. CDR3 size: 15 residues. The DNA for the CDR3 is TGTGCCAGCAGTTGGGGACAGGGGAACGGTGGGGAGCTGTTTTTT. Translation: CASSWGQGNGGELFF.

V and J are TRBV7-3 and TRBJ2-6, with D hard to call. This CDR3 region has 14 residues. The germline CDR1 and CDR2 sequences are SGHTA and FQGTGA. Trimming shortened V by 4 bases and J by 0 bases, and 4 bases separated the two germline ends. The CDR3 coding sequence is TGTGCCAGCAGCTATAGCTCTGGGGCCAACGTCCTGACTTTC. Protein sequence: CASSYSSGANVLTF.

This clone was detected once. V and J are TRBV21-1 and TRBJ2-6; the DNA was not used to check the table's D call, TRBD1. TRBV21-1 is shown as a pseudogene. This CDR3 is 19 amino acids long. DNA of the CDR3: TGTGCCAGCAGCAAAGATGGGGCACCTCCTACCTCTGGGGCCAACGTCCTGACTTTC. It specifies CASSKDGAPPTSGANVLTF.

The V gene is TRBV28, the J gene TRBJ1-4; no definite D call. V lost 5 bases, J lost 0 bases, and 16 bases lay in between. The length of the CDR3 is 17 residues. Germline V lookup: CDR1 MDHEN, CDR2 SYDVKM. CDR3 in DNA: TGTGCCAGCAGTCCCCCGGTCGGAGCTGCAACTAATGAAAAACTGTTTTTT. As protein: CASSPPVGAATNEKLFF. The full variable domain, with the rest looked up from reference TRBV28 and TRBJ1-4, is DVKVTQSSRYLVKRTGEKVFLECVQDMDHENMFWYRQDPGLGLRLIYFSYDVKMKEKGDIPEGYSVSREKKERFSLILESASTNQTSMYLCASSPPVGAATNEKLFFGSGTQLSVL.

This clone was observed a single time. V usage is TRBV5-4 and J usage is TRBJ2-3, with D hard to call. The CDR3 extends over 16 amino acids. V was shortened by 2 bases and J by 0 bases, with 13 bases between the two germline ends. Germline V lookup: CDR1 SGHNT, CDR2 YYREEE (reference sequence). Here the CDR3 DNA reads TGTGCCAGCAGCTTTTCTAGTCCGCTAAGCACAGATACGCAGTATTTT. It translates to CASSFSSPLSTDTQYF.

A single count supports this clone. The chain recombines TRBV9 with TRBJ2-1, with D tentatively TRBD1 or TRBD2 (6 bases each). CDR1 is SGDLS, CDR2 YYNGEE, per germline. Between the trimmed V and J ends, which lost 0 bases and 6 bases, there was a span of 10 bases. The CDR3 has 14 amino acids. CDR3 in DNA: TGTGCCAGCAGCGTAGGGGGGGCCGTCAATGAGCAGTTCTTC. Amino acid sequence: CASSVGGAVNEQFF.

The genes are TRBV28 and TRBJ1-2, with 7 bases fitting TRBD1. Germline trimming cut 3 bases from V and 4 bases from J; bases unmatched to any gene: 14. The CDR3 spans 17 residues. Germline lookup yields CDR1 MDHEN and CDR2 SYDVKM. CDR3 sequence reads: CASSLFSTGANRYGYTF. The DNA of the CDR3 is TGTGCCAGCAGTTTGTTCTCAACAGGGGCCAACCGCTATGGCTACACCTTC.

The rearrangement joins TRBV19 to TRBJ1-1, with 7 bases identical to TRBD1. The CDR3 totals 15 residues. Losses at the gene ends were 5 bases for V and 2 bases for J; bases not matched to a gene: 8. CDR1 and CDR2 (germline): LNHDA, SQIVND (reference sequence). CDR3 sequence (DNA): TGTGCCAGTAGTGTTAACAGGGGAGGAAACACTGAAGCTTTCTTT. It specifies CASSVNRGGNTEAFF.

The table lists this clone with a count of one. The chain links TRBV6-6 to TRBJ1-1; D not resolved. V lost 9 bases to trimming and J lost 6 bases, with 11 bases between them. This CDR3 spans 11 amino acids. In germline, CDR1 is MNHNY, CDR2 SVGAGI (reference sequence). The CDR3 loop reads CASTRKAEAFF. CDR3 DNA: TGTGCCAGTACGCGGAAGGCTGAAGCTTTCTTT.

The rearrangement links TRBV5-1 to TRBJ1-1; weak D call: TRBD1 (5 bases). Germline CDR1 SGHRS, CDR2 YFSETQ. With 5 bases removed from V and 0 bases from J, the gap between germline ends came to 8 bases. This CDR3 has 13 amino acids. CDR3 region: CASRGGLNTEAFF. CDR3 sequence (DNA): TGCGCCAGCAGGGGGGGACTGAACACTGAAGCTTTCTTT.

The chain links TRBV6-5 to TRBJ2-1, with 7 positions matching TRBD1. Germline CDR1 reads MNHEY; CDR2 reads SVGAGI. CDR3 size: 14 residues. V was pared by 0 bases and J by 8 bases, with 4 bases of the junction left unmatched. CDR3: CASSYSTGIHEQFF. CDR3 coding DNA: TGTGCCAGCAGTTACTCGACAGGGATCCATGAGCAGTTCTTC.